Following are 20 T cell receptor beta chains from one sample sequenced in a study of shared clonotypes between healthy human individuals. Repertoires were generated with immunoSEQ multiplex PCR, while TCRdb's copy carries only in-frame clones and drops some. The table shows about 1.5 million clones, with approximately 98% occurring only once. What was sequenced was naive CD4+ T cells sorted from blood. Subset of the sample: CD45RA+ positively selected. These receptors came from a man aged 25 to 40 in good health.

This chain uses TRBV14 with TRBJ1-2; TRBD1 agrees at 7 bases. V was clipped by 4 bases and J by 6 bases; unmatched bases: 11. This CDR3 region has 15 residues. Germline loops: CDR1 SGHDN, CDR2 FVKESK. CDR3 nucleotide sequence: TGTGCCAGCAGCCCAAAAGGGGGCTTGACAGATGGCTACACCTTC. This codes for CASSPKGGLTDGYTF.

This clone was counted a single time. The chain has TRBV5-1 and TRBJ1-1; D is uncertain. V was clipped by 3 bases and J by 1 base, with 16 bases between them. The V gene's germline CDR1 is SGHRS and CDR2 YFSETQ. The CDR3 length is 16 residues. The CDR3 loop reads CASSSYPMGGNTEAFF. CDR3 in DNA: TGCGCCAGCAGCTCGTATCCTATGGGAGGGAACACTGAAGCTTTCTTT.

Remarks on this clone: The same CDR3 also results from other DNA sequences found in this sample. J is TRBJ2-3 and V is TRBV7-3; D is unresolved. CDR3 length: 15 residues. Per the germline V gene, CDR1 is SGHTA and CDR2 is FQGTGA. Trimming took 2 bases from V and 1 from J, leaving 10 bases between them. The CDR3 DNA is TGTGCCAGCAGCTTATCGGGCGGTCGCACAGATACGCAGTATTTT. The encoded protein is CASSLSGGRTDTQYF.

The J gene is TRBJ2-7, the V gene TRBV30; D possibly corresponds to TRBD1 (6 bases). This CDR3 region has 14 residues. Germline values: CDR1 GTSNPN, CDR2 SVGIG (reference sequence). Between the trimmed V and J ends, which lost 0 bases and 4 bases, there was a span of 13 bases. CDR3 protein: CAWSVHGGTYEQYF. For the CDR3, the DNA is TGTGCCTGGAGTGTACATGGGGGCACATACGAGCAGTACTTC.

This chain joins TRBV6-6 and TRBJ2-5, with D unresolved. Germline V lookup: CDR1 MNHNY, CDR2 SVGAGI (reference sequence). CDR3 length equals 13 residues. Trimming cost V 1 base and J 4 bases, with 7 bases left between them. The CDR3 DNA reads TGTGCCAGCAGTTACTACAGTGGAGAGACCCAGTACTTC. Translated, it gives CASSYYSGETQYF.

The genes are TRBV29-1 and TRBJ1-2; TRBD1 matches at 9 bases. Germline V gene sequence: CDR1 SQVTM, CDR2 ANQGSEA. This CDR3 contains 14 residues. With 4 bases clipped from V and 8 bases from J, the junction kept 11 bases outside the gene matches. CDR3 residues: CSVVSGQGLRGYTF. The DNA of the CDR3 is TGCAGCGTTGTTTCGGGACAGGGTTTGAGGGGCTACACCTTC.

This chain uses TRBV19 with TRBJ2-1; the D gene is possibly TRBD2 (6 bases). V lost 4 bases, J lost 10 bases, and 11 bases lay in between. The CDR3 loop spans 12 amino acids. Germline loops: CDR1 LNHDA, CDR2 SQIVND (reference sequence). The CDR3 bases are TGTGCCAGTAGTACCGGGGGATGGGAGCAGTTCTTC. Its protein is CASSTGGWEQFF.

This chain uses TRBV27 with TRBJ2-3; no clear D gene. V was trimmed by 6 bases and J by 0 bases, leaving 10 bases between them. CDR3 length equals 14 residues. Germline V gene data show CDR1 as MNHEY and CDR2 as SMNVEV (reference sequence). CDR3 sequence: CASRPSLSTDTQYF. CDR3 nucleotide sequence: TGTGCCAGCAGGCCCTCTCTTAGCACAGATACGCAGTATTTT.

This chain joins TRBV6-1 and TRBJ2-2; D gene uncertain. The CDR3 runs to 14 residues. Per germline, CDR1 MNHNS and CDR2 SASEGT. The germline V and J ends were trimmed by 7 bases and 1 base, with 10 bases remaining between them. The CDR3 loop is CASIALLNTGELFF. DNA for the CDR3: TGTGCCAGCATAGCTCTCTTGAACACCGGGGAGCTGTTTTTT.

The gene calls are TRBV20-1 and TRBJ1-1; no clear D. Germline CDR1 is DFQATT and CDR2 is SNEGSKA (reference sequence). The CDR3 totals 10 residues. V lost 1 base and J lost 7, with 4 bases in between. This CDR3 reads CSARVVEAFF. The CDR3 DNA sequence: TGCAGTGCTAGAGTCGTTGAAGCTTTCTTT.

The chain combines TRBV6-1 with TRBJ1-5; D not resolved. The CDR3 sequence is 13 residues long. Germline loops: CDR1 MNHNS, CDR2 SASEGT. Trimming left V 3 bases short and J 9 bases short, with 12 bases between. The CDR3, as DNA: TGTGCCAGCAGTGACGCGGCGAGATGGCCCCAGCATTTT. This translates into CASSDAARWPQHF.

Written as DNA, the CDR3 is TGTGCCACCCGTGAACTCCCCTCCTACAATGAGCAGTTCTTC. Amino acid sequence: CATRELPSYNEQFF. V gene TRBV28 combines with J gene TRBJ2-1, with no clear D. Germline V gene data show CDR1 as MDHEN and CDR2 as SYDVKM. V was cut by 10 bases and J by 0 bases, with 13 bases left in between. The CDR3 is 14 residues long.

The gene calls are TRBV6-6 and TRBJ2-3, with D perhaps being TRBD1 or TRBD2 (5 bases each). Trimming stripped 6 bases from V and 4 bases from J, with 17 bases between. CDR3 length: 15 amino acids. Germline CDR1 reads MNHNY; CDR2 reads SVGAGI (reference sequence). The CDR3 DNA sequence: TGTGCCAGCAGAGCCGGGGCAGGTTTGCCAGATACGCAGTATTTT. Encoded protein: CASRAGAGLPDTQYF.

J is TRBJ1-4 and V is TRBV5-1; D may be TRBD1 (5 bases). Germline CDR1 is SGHRS and CDR2 is YFSETQ. V dropped 3 bases and J dropped 7 bases, with 13 bases sitting between them. This CDR3 is 14 amino acids long. The CDR3: CASSSTRGREKLFF. CDR3 coding DNA: TGCGCCAGCAGCTCGACGAGGGGCCGTGAAAAACTGTTTTTT.

The chain carries TRBV5-6 and TRBJ2-1; D remains ambiguous. The germline V gene has CDR1 SGHDT and CDR2 YYEEEE. The CDR3 has 13 residues. Between the trimmed V and J ends, which lost 2 bases and 1 base, there was a span of 4 bases. The CDR3 sequence is CASSFGSYNEQFF. The CDR3 region has the DNA TGTGCCAGCAGCTTCGGGTCCTACAATGAGCAGTTCTTC.

The chain employs TRBV6-6 and TRBJ2-7; 12 bases line up with TRBD2. The germline gives CDR1 MNHNY, CDR2 SVGAGI (reference sequence). Trimming removed 7 bases from V and 9 bases from J; junction bases left unmatched: 10. The CDR3 covers 14 residues. The CDR3 spells CASTASGRAIGQYF. The CDR3 bases are TGTGCCAGCACAGCTAGCGGGAGGGCCATAGGGCAGTACTTC.

The J gene is TRBJ2-1, the V gene TRBV2; TRBD2 aligns across 11 bases. The CDR3 extends over 16 amino acids. V lost 4 bases, J lost 5 bases, and 7 bases stayed unmatched. Looked up from germline, CDR1 is SNHLY and CDR2 is FYNNEI. CDR3 DNA: TGTGCCAGCAGTGCCCAACTAGCGGGAGAGCACAATGAGCAGTTCTTC. Protein sequence: CASSAQLAGEHNEQFF.

The rearrangement uses TRBV28 and TRBJ2-1; D call uncertain. The CDR3 extends over 13 amino acids. The germline CDR1 and CDR2 sequences are MDHEN and SYDVKM. V shed 8 bases and J shed 0 bases, with 8 bases lying between them. CDR3 in DNA: TGTGCCAGCCCATCTCGCTCCTACAATGAGCAGTTCTTC. It is translated as CASPSRSYNEQFF.

V gene TRBV5-1 combines with J gene TRBJ2-7; unclear D gene. CDR1 SGHRS and CDR2 YFSETQ come from the germline V gene. Trimming removed 1 base at V and 4 bases at J, with 9 bases between. The CDR3 is made up of 13 amino acids. The CDR3 protein is CASSLKTSYEQYF. CDR3 DNA: TGCGCCAGCAGCTTGAAAACGAGTTACGAGCAGTACTTC.

The V gene is TRBV14, the J gene TRBJ2-7, with TRBD2 identical over 7 bases. V lost 6 bases to trimming and J lost 5 bases; unmatched junction nucleotides: 7. The CDR3 spans 13 residues. The germline CDR1 and CDR2 sequences are SGHDN and FVKESK. CDR3 region: CASSRREYNEQYF. CDR3 bases: TGTGCCAGCAGTCGGCGGGAGTATAACGAGCAGTACTTC.